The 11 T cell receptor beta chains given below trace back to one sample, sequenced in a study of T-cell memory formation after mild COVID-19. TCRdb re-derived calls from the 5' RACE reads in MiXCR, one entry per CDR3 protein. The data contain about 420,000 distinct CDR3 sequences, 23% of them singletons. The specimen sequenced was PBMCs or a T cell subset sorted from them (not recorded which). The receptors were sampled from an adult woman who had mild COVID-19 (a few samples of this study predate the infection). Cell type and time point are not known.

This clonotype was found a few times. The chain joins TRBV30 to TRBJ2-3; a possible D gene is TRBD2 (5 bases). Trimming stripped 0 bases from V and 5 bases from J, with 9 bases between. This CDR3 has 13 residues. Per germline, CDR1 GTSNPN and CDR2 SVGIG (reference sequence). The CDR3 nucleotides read TGTGCCTGGAGTGTACTCGCGGGAGATACGCAGTATTTT. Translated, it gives CAWSVLAGDTQYF.

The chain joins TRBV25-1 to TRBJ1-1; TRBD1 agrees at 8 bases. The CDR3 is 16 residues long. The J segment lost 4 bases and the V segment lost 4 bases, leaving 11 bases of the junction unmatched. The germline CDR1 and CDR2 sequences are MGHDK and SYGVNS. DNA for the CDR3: TGTGCCAGCAGTGTACCGGGACAGGAAGGAAGCACTGAAGCTTTCTTT. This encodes CASSVPGQEGSTEAFF.

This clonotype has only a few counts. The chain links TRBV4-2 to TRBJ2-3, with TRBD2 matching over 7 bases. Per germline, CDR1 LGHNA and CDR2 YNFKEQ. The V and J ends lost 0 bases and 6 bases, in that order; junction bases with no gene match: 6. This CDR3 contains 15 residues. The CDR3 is CASSQDMRELDTQYF. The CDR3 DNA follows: TGTGCCAGCAGCCAAGATATGCGGGAGCTGGATACGCAGTATTTT.

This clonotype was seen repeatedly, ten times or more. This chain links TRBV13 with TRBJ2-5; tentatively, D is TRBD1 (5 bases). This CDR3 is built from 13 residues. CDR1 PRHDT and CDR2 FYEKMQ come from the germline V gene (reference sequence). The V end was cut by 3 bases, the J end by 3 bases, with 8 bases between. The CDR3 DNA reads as TGTGCCAGCAGCTTGGTAGGGGAAGAGACCCAGTACTTC. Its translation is CASSLVGEETQYF.

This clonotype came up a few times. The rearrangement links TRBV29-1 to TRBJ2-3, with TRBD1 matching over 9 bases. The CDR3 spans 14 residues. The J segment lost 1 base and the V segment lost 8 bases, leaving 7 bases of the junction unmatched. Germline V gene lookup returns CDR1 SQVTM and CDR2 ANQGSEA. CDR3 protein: CSLGTGFGTDTQYF. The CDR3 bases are TGCAGCCTAGGGACAGGGTTCGGCACAGATACGCAGTATTTT.

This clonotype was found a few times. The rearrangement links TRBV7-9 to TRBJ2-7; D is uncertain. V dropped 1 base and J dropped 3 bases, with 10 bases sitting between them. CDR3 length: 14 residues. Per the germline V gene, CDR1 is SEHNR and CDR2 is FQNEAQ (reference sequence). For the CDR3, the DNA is TGTGCCAGCAGCTTAGGGCAATCGTACTACGAGCAGTACTTC. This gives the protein CASSLGQSYYEQYF. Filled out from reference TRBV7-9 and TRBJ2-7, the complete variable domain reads DTGVSQNPRHKITKRGQNVTFRCDPISEHNRLYWYRQTLGQGPEFLTYFQNEAQLEKSRLLSDRFSAERPKGSFSTLEIQRTEQGDSAMYLCASSLGQSYYEQYFGPGTRLTVT.

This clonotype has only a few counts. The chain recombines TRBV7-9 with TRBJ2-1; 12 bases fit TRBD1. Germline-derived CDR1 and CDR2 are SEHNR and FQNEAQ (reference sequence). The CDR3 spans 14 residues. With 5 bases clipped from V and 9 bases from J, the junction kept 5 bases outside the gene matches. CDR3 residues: CASSGGTGGVEQFF. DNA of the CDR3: TGTGCCAGCAGCGGCGGGACAGGGGGCGTTGAGCAGTTCTTC.

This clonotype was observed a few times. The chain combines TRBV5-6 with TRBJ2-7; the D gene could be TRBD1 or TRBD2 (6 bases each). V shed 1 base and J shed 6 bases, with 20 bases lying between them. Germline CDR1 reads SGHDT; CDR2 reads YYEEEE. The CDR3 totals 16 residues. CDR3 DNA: TGTGCCAGCAGCTTGAACCCTGGGGGGCTGAGTGGCGAGCAGTACTTC. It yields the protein CASSLNPGGLSGEQYF. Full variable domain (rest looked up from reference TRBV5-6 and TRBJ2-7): DAGVTQSPTHLIKTRGQQVTLRCSPKSGHDTVSWYQQALGQGPQFIFQYYEEEERQRGNFPDRFSGHQFPNYSSELNVNALLLGDSALYLCASSLNPGGLSGEQYFGPGTRLTVT.

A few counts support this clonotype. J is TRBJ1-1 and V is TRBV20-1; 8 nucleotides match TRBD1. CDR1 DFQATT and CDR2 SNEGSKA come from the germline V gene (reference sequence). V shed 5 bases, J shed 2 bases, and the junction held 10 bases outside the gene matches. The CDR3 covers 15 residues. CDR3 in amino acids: CSAPRQGAINTEAFF. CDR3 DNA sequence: TGCAGTGCTCCCCGGCAGGGGGCCATAAACACTGAAGCTTTCTTT.

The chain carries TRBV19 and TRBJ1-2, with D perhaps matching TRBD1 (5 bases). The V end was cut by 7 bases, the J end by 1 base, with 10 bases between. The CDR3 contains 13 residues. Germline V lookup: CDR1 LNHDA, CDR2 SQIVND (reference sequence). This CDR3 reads CASTFQGNYGYTF. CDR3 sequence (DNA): TGTGCCAGTACTTTCCAGGGTAACTATGGCTACACCTTC.

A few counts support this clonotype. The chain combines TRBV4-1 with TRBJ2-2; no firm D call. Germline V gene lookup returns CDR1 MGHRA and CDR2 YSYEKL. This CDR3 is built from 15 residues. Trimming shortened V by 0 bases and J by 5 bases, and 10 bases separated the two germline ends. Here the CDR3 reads CASSQDSVETGELFF. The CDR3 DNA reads TGCGCCAGCAGCCAAGACTCGGTGGAGACCGGGGAGCTGTTTTTT.